These T cell receptor beta chains were read from a single sample in a study of blood T cell repertoires in COVID-19. The assay was immunoSEQ multiplex PCR, and TCRdb's table has in-frame clones only and misses some. The sample has around 230,000 clones, 80% to 85% seen once. Source material: peripheral blood. The receptors here all came from an older woman with active or convalescent COVID-19. The conserved cysteine and the conserved F or W are not part of the CDR3 here.

>TRBJ2-1|TRBV9
ASSVGHQRGGARYNEQF
>TRBJ2-3|TRBV9
ASSVRQGAGADTQY
>TRBJ1-1|TRBV3-1/TRBV3-2
ASSWGITEAF
>TRBJ1-2|TRBV20-1
SAGGGRGYT
>TRBJ2-2|TRBV28
ASSLWGTGDTGELF
>TRBJ2-5|TRBV7-9
ASSLAASWETQY
>TRBJ1-4|TRBV7-8
ASSLGQGREKLF
>TRBJ1-6|TRBV10-2
ASSERGAYNSPLH
>TRBJ2-7|TRBV12-2
ASRQGQGVDEQY
>TRBJ1-1|TRBV7-7
ASSLDRGTEAF
>TRBJ2-3|TRBV2
ASSDQGPGQY
>TRBJ1-1|TRBV3-1/TRBV3-2
ASSQSAGGTEAF
>TRBJ1-2|TRBV6-6
ASSSTGGRNYGYT
>TRBJ2-7|TRBV25-1
ASSAGQRTYEQY
>TRBJ2-3|TRBV7-9
ASSHYISPTDTQY
>TRBJ2-7|TRBV7-2
ASSLGPSAGPYEQY
>TRBJ2-1|TRBV3-1/TRBV3-2
ASSYPSTSGGYEQF
>TRBJ1-5|TRBV6-5
ASSTRFGGNQPQH
>TRBJ2-6|TRBV19
ASSIRQEYYSGANVLT
>TRBJ2-5|TRBV14
ASSQYRGIQETQY
>TRBJ1-5|TRBV28
ASSRTKGANQPQH
>TRBJ1-1|TRBV5-1
ASSPRLGRGTEAF
>TRBJ1-1|TRBV29-1
SVERQFNTEAF
>TRBJ2-1|TRBV5-6
ASRRGPTKGYNEQF
>TRBJ1-2|TRBV5-4
ASSLAVAAGHYGYT
>TRBJ2-2|TRBV19
ASSYQGGTGELF
>TRBJ2-3|TRBV9
ASSVVSGGAPDTQY
>TRBJ2-1|TRBV18
ASSLGTGGLVYNEQF
>TRBJ1-1|TRBV7-9
ASSKGQGGNTEAF
>TRBJ1-2|TRBV4-1
ASSQLTGRGHYGYT
>TRBJ2-1|TRBV5-6
ASSFSGETF
>TRBJ1-1|TRBV3-1/TRBV3-2
ASRRQGAAEAF
>TRBJ1-5|TRBV30
AWSPGGDQPQH
>TRBJ1-6|TRBV21-1
ASSNYLRTGFNSPLH
>TRBJ2-1|TRBV5-6
ASRETGTGDVNEQF
>TRBJ2-7|TRBV2
ASSRDRSYEQY
>TRBJ2-3|TRBV5-1
ASSLGAFITSGGTSTDTQY
>TRBJ1-1|TRBV3-1/TRBV3-2
ASSRDIRNTEAF
>TRBJ1-3|TRBV11-2
ASSRAGGLSGNTIY
>TRBJ1-4|TRBV6-6
ASSNGQGDNEKLF
>TRBJ2-1|TRBV27
ASSLSASDYYNEQF
>TRBJ1-2|TRBV30
AWSVLRTGLNYGYT
>TRBJ1-5|TRBV5-1
ASSLGDRAGNQPQH
>TRBJ1-6|TRBV9
ASSSGDASYNSPLH
>TRBJ2-3|TRBV9
ASSWLPFTDTQY
>TRBJ2-3|TRBV7-7
ASSRAGGPTDTQY
>TRBJ2-1|TRBV19
ASQPGLQSNEQF
>TRBJ1-4|TRBV4-1
ASSFADEAGKLF
>TRBJ1-1|TRBV11-2
ASSYNHRDGEAF
>TRBJ1-5|TRBV30
AWSADRWGQPQH
>TRBJ2-7|TRBV7-2
ASSHPGGRSSYEQY
>TRBJ1-1|TRBV29-1
SVDLYTEAF
>TRBJ1-6|TRBV4-1
ASSQPGQSSPLH
>TRBJ2-3|TRBV2
ASSRVQRGLQDTQY
>TRBJ1-2|TRBV18
ASSEQGGRGYT
>TRBJ2-7|TRBV3-1/TRBV3-2
ASSQEDRAREQY
>TRBJ2-7|TRBV3-1/TRBV3-2
ASSQVPGEQY